These 17 T cell receptor beta chains originate from one sample sequenced in a study of blood T cell repertoires in COVID-19. Data came from immunoSEQ multiplex PCR; TCRdb stores just in-frame clones and leaves some out. The table shows around 170,000 clones, with roughly four fifths occurring only once. Specimen: peripheral blood. The receptors here all came from a woman in her seventies with COVID-19, enrolled during active disease.

The chain employs TRBV19 and TRBJ1-5; a weak D match, TRBD1 (5 bases). In germline, CDR1 is LNHDA, CDR2 SQIVND (reference sequence). The CDR3 loop spans 18 amino acids. V gave up 4 bases and J gave up 1 base, with 20 bases separating them. DNA for the CDR3: TGTGCCAGTAGTACGCAGGGCCCTGCGACGATCAGCAATCAGCCCCAGCATTTT. Residues: CASSTQGPATISNQPQHF. Full variable domain (missing parts from reference TRBV19 and TRBJ1-5): DGGITQSPKYLFRKEGQNVTLSCEQNLNHDAMYWYRQDPGQGLRLIYYSQIVNDFQKGDIAEGYSVSREKKESFPLTVTSAQKNPTAFYLCASSTQGPATISNQPQHFGDGTRLSIL.

The chain carries TRBV7-9 and TRBJ1-6; 7 nucleotides align to TRBD1. The CDR3 loop spans 14 amino acids. Germline loops: CDR1 SEHNR, CDR2 FQNEAQ (reference sequence). Trimming took 2 bases from V and 8 from J; bases not matched to a gene: 3. In DNA form, the CDR3 reads TGTGCCAGCAGCTTACAGGGGGTTTATTCACCCCTCCACTTT. Its protein is CASSLQGVYSPLHF. Full variable domain (missing parts from reference TRBV7-9 and TRBJ1-6): DTGVSQNPRHKITKRGQNVTFRCDPISEHNRLYWYRQTLGQGPEFLTYFQNEAQLEKSRLLSDRFSAERPKGSFSTLEIQRTEQGDSAMYLCASSLQGVYSPLHFGNGTRLTVT.

The chain carries TRBV19 and TRBJ1-2; 9 bases are a match to TRBD1. The V and J ends lost 6 bases and 1 base, in that order; junction bases with no gene match: 6. CDR3 length equals 15 residues. Germline loops: CDR1 LNHDA, CDR2 SQIVND (reference sequence). The CDR3 sequence is CASSTGGADNYGYTF. The DNA of the CDR3 is TGTGCCAGTAGCACAGGGGGCGCGGATAACTATGGCTACACCTTC.

V gene TRBV6-5 combines with J gene TRBJ2-7; tentative D call: TRBD1 (7 bases). Trimming took off 3 bases at V and 4 bases at J, with 19 bases between the two ends. The CDR3 consists of 16 residues. In germline, CDR1 is MNHEY, CDR2 SVGAGI. For the CDR3, the DNA is TGTGCCAGCAGTTATCTAGCTTCAGGGGGGTTGTACGAGCAGTACTTC. Translating gives CASSYLASGGLYEQYF.

Regarding this clone: Other DNA variants within this sample encode the same CDR3. CDR3 in DNA: TGTGCCAGCAGTTTGGGAGGGTCTGGGGCCAACGTCCTGACTTTC. Translation: CASSLGGSGANVLTF. The chain recombines TRBV28 with TRBJ2-6; 7 nucleotides align to TRBD2. This CDR3 spans 15 amino acids. Looked up from germline, CDR1 is MDHEN and CDR2 is SYDVKM. V was clipped by 3 bases and J by 1 base; unmatched bases: 0.

Turning to this clone: Other DNA sequences in this specimen translate into the identical CDR3. This chain joins TRBV19 and TRBJ2-3; 7 nucleotides match TRBD1. The CDR3 sequence is 15 residues long. Germline lookup yields CDR1 LNHDA and CDR2 SQIVND (reference sequence). V lost 3 bases, J lost 1 base, and 4 bases stayed unmatched. This chain's CDR3 is CASSIQGGGTDTQYF. CDR3 in DNA: TGTGCCAGTAGTATCCAAGGGGGCGGCACAGATACGCAGTATTTT. Complete variable domain (other parts from reference TRBV19 and TRBJ2-3): DGGITQSPKYLFRKEGQNVTLSCEQNLNHDAMYWYRQDPGQGLRLIYYSQIVNDFQKGDIAEGYSVSREKKESFPLTVTSAQKNPTAFYLCASSIQGGGTDTQYFGPGTRLTVL.

The gene calls are TRBV6-6 and TRBJ2-5; no clear D gene. CDR1 is MNHNY and CDR2 is SVGAGI in the germline V gene (reference sequence). The length of the CDR3 is 12 residues. The V end lost 8 bases, the J end lost 4 bases, and 11 bases lay between the germline ends. CDR3 coding DNA: TGTGCCAGCTGCCCTCGAGGAGAGACCCAGTACTTC. It yields the protein CASCPRGETQYF.

This clone was detected only a few times. This sample also contains other DNA sequences that code for the same CDR3. This sequence joins TRBV28 and TRBJ2-7, with 8 bases aligning to TRBD1. This CDR3 has 14 residues. V lost 6 bases to trimming and J lost 3 bases; unmatched junction nucleotides: 7. Germline CDR1 and CDR2: MDHEN and SYDVKM. The DNA for the CDR3 is TGTGCCAGCAGCCTCGGACAGGGTAACTACGAGCAGTACTTC. Its protein is CASSLGQGNYEQYF. The full variable domain, in which reference TRBV28 and TRBJ2-7 provide the parts outside the CDR3, is DVKVTQSSRYLVKRTGEKVFLECVQDMDHENMFWYRQDPGLGLRLIYFSYDVKMKEKGDIPEGYSVSREKKERFSLILESASTNQTSMYLCASSLGQGNYEQYFGPGTRLTVT.

This rearrangement joins TRBV21-1 to TRBJ2-2; TRBD2 is the table's D call, not checked against the DNA. TRBV21-1 is a pseudogene segment. The CDR3 extends over 14 amino acids. CDR3 loop: CASSARTFTGELFF. The CDR3 DNA sequence: TGTGCCAGCAGCGCAAGGACTTTCACCGGGGAGCTGTTTTTT.

The CDR3 DNA sequence: TGTGCCAGCAGTTCGCCGAGGCGGACAGGGGACCCTGAAAAACTGTTTTTT. Amino acid sequence: CASSSPRRTGDPEKLFF. The J gene is TRBJ1-4, the V gene TRBV28; 9 positions match TRBD1. The CDR3 loop spans 17 amino acids. V lost 4 bases to trimming and J lost 7 bases; unmatched junction nucleotides: 13. Germline CDR1 and CDR2: MDHEN and SYDVKM.

This chain joins TRBV19 and TRBJ2-6; 7 bases fit TRBD1. The CDR3 is 20 amino acids. V was clipped by 5 bases and J by 0 bases; unmatched bases: 16. Germline CDR1 is LNHDA and CDR2 is SQIVND (reference sequence). CDR3: CASSAMTGPKVLSGANVLTF. The CDR3 nucleotides are TGTGCCAGTAGTGCAATGACAGGGCCAAAGGTTCTCTCTGGGGCCAACGTCCTGACTTTC.

The rearrangement joins TRBV5-4 to TRBJ2-3, with D possibly being TRBD2 (5 bases). Per germline, CDR1 SGHNT and CDR2 YYREEE (reference sequence). V was clipped by 0 bases and J by 3 bases, with 8 bases between them. CDR3 length equals 14 residues. The CDR3 is CASSLDPGTDTQYF. The DNA for the CDR3 is TGTGCCAGCAGCTTGGATCCGGGGACAGATACGCAGTATTTT.

The chain combines TRBV7-2 with TRBJ1-2, with 7 bases aligning to TRBD1. The germline CDR1 and CDR2 sequences are SGHTA and FQGNSA. V lost 3 bases to trimming and J lost 4 bases; unmatched junction nucleotides: 5. This CDR3 has 14 residues. The CDR3 is CASSFGQEFYGYTF. DNA of the CDR3: TGTGCCAGCAGCTTCGGACAGGAGTTCTATGGCTACACCTTC.

The chain has TRBV7-2 and TRBJ2-1; D gene uncertain. CDR1 and CDR2 (germline): SGHTA, FQGNSA. The CDR3 is 15 amino acids. Trimming shortened V by 1 base and J by 4 bases, and 11 bases separated the two germline ends. The chain's CDR3 is CASSLGIASYNEQFF. CDR3 nucleotide sequence: TGTGCCAGCAGCTTAGGGATAGCTTCGTACAATGAGCAGTTCTTC. The full variable domain, completed using reference TRBV7-2 and TRBJ2-1, is GAGVSQSPSNKVTEKGKDVELRCDPISGHTALYWYRQSLGQGLEFLIYFQGNSAPDKSGLPSDRFSAERTGGSVSTLTIQRTQQEDSAVYLCASSLGIASYNEQFFGPGTRLTVL.

J is TRBJ2-7 and V is TRBV5-6; D not certain. CDR3 size: 13 residues. Germline values: CDR1 SGHDT, CDR2 YYEEEE. Trimming removed 4 bases at V and 2 bases at J, with 10 bases between. CDR3: CASSTDKTYEQYF. As DNA, the CDR3 is TGTGCCAGCAGCACCGACAAGACCTACGAGCAGTACTTC.

The J gene is TRBJ1-1, the V gene TRBV19, with TRBD1 identical over 7 bases. Germline CDR1 LNHDA, CDR2 SQIVND (reference sequence). Trimming took 6 bases from V and 8 from J; bases not matched to a gene: 27. The CDR3 length is 19 residues. The CDR3 DNA reads TGTGCCAGTAGCCCCGGATCTCGACAGGGTGGCTGGGGGTACGTAGAAGCTTTCTTT. Residues: CASSPGSRQGGWGYVEAFF.

The gene calls are TRBV27 and TRBJ2-3, with TRBD2 matching over 9 bases. The CDR3 is made up of 16 amino acids. The germline gives CDR1 MNHEY, CDR2 SMNVEV (reference sequence). Unmatched junction bases numbered 7, after V lost 3 bases and J lost 3 bases. CDR3 nucleotide sequence: TGTGCCAGCAGTTTTAGCGGGGGAATTAGGACAGATACGCAGTATTTT. Protein: CASSFSGGIRTDTQYF.